The sequence of this T cell receptor (beta chain) was determined in a study of OX40 agonist ivuxolimab in advanced cancers. The overall study: With a range of roughly 20 to 80, age averaged 60 years, and about 80% were male.

The V segment lost 3 bases and the J segment 6 bases; nucleotides outside the gene matches: 6. CDR1 SGDLS and CDR2 YYNGEE come from the germline V gene. The CDR3 runs 15 residues. The protocol was immunoSEQ multiplex PCR, while the TCRdb copy is restricted to in-frame clones and leaves out a portion. The table shows under 25,000 clones, with roughly 84% occurring only once. The receptor was derived from an adult with an advanced solid tumor such as melanoma, head and neck, liver or kidney cancer. The chain couples TRBV9 to TRBJ1-5; 10 bases are a match to TRBD1. The starting material was CD4+ or CD8+ T cells sorted from blood, obtained in a trial of the OX40 agonist ivuxolimab. CDR3 protein: CASSAGDRGSQPQHF. CDR3 DNA: TGTGCCAGCAGCGCCGGGGACAGGGGAAGTCAGCCCCAGCATTTT.